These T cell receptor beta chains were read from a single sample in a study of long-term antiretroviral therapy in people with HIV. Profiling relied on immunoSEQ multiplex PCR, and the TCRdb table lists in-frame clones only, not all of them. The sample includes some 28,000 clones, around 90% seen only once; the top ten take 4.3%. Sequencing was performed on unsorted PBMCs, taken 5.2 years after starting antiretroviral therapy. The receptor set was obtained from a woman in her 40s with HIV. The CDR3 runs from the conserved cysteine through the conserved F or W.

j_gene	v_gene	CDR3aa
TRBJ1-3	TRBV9	CASSPQTDNSGNTIYF
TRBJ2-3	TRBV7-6	CASSLTGMGTDTQYF
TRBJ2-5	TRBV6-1	CASSATPDNLETQYF
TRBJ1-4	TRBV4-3	CASSQDELGRGEKLFF
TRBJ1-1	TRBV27	CASSFLGRNTEAFF
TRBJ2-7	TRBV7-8	CASSEGTGYEQYF
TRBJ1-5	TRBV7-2	CASNKWSGDSNQPQHF
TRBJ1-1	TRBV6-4	CASSDSSRGTEAFF
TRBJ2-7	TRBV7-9	CASSPRRAGTTYEQYF
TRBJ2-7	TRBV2	CASRRQGVPYEQYF
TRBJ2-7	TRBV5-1	CASSLVIEGRRYF
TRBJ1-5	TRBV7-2	CASSLRTGNQPQHF
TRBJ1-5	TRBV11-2	CASSPGQGHQPQHF
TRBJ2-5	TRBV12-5	CASGLGRGAPEETQYF
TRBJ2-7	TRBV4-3	CASSQDLGGQYNEQYF
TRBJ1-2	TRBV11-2	CASSTLNYGYTF
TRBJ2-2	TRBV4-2	CASSLDWATGELFF
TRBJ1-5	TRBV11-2	CASSLNPMGFGGNQPQHF